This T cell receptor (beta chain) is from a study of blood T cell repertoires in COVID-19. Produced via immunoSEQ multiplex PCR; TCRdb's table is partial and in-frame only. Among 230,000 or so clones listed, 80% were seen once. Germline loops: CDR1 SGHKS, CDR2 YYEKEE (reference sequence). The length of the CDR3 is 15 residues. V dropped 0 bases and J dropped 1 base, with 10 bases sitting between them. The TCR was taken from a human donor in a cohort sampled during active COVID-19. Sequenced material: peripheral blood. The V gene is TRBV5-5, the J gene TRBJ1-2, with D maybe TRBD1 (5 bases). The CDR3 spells CASSLGQTINYGYTF. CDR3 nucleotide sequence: TGTGCCAGCAGCTTGGGACAGACGATTAACTATGGCTACACCTTC.